The subject of this entry is one T cell receptor beta chain. The antigen remains unidentified. The record originates from a study of OX40 agonist ivuxolimab in advanced cancers. Study at large: Under the entry rules, prior anti-PD-1, anti-PD-L1 or anti-CTLA-4 therapy was allowed, and around 40% had some.

TCRdb's copy holds only in-frame clones and misses some; the assay was immunoSEQ multiplex PCR. The data hold more than 70,000 clones, with 93% observed a single time. General study points: Expanded clones were, on average, more numerous in CD8+ T cells than in CD4+. Dose levels from 0.1 to 3.0 mg/kg saw CD4+ and CD8+ blood T cells expand clonally by week 6.

The clonotype comes from an adult with an advanced solid tumor such as melanoma, head and neck, liver or kidney cancer. This specimen consisted of CD4+ or CD8+ T cells sorted from blood, obtained in a trial of the OX40 agonist ivuxolimab.

The CDR3 bases are TGTGCCAGTAGTAGGGGACAGGGGAAAACTGGGGCCAACGTCCTGACTTTC. Its translation is CASSRGQGKTGANVLTF. J is TRBJ2-6 and V is TRBV19, with TRBD1 matching over 10 bases. J gave up 2 bases and V 4 bases, and 5 bases lay outside the gene matches. The length of the CDR3 is 17 residues. Germline CDR1 is LNHDA and CDR2 is SQIVND (reference sequence).